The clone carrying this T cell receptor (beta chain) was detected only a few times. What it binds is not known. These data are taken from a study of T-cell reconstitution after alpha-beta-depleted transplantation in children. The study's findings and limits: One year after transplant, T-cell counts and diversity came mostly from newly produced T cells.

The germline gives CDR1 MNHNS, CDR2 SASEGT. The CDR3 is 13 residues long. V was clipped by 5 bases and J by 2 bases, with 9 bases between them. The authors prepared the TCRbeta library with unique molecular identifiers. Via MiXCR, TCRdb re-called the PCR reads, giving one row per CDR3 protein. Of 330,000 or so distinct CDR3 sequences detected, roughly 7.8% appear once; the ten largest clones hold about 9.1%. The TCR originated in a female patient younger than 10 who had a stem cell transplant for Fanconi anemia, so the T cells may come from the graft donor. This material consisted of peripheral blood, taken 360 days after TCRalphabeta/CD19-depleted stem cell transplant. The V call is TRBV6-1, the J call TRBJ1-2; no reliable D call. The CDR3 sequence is CASSPHANYGYTF. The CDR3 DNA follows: TGTGCCAGCAGTCCCCACGCGAACTATGGCTACACCTTC.